Listed below are T cell receptor beta chains from one sample, sequenced in a study of T cell repertoires in cytomegalovirus infection. Antigens of these TCRs are unknown. One entry per CDR3 protein results from TCRdb running MiXCR on the reads. The table shows about 150,000 distinct CDR3 sequences, with around 32% occurring only once. The sequencing used CD8+ T cells from cultured PBMCs, collected from culture after CMV antigen stimulation. The receptor set was obtained from a human donor in good health (CMV status not recorded). Some clones in this sample may be carry-over from other donors' samples. Both conserved end residues are part of each CDR3. D genes are given only for firm matches. Clone size is not always given. Where it is, it says once, few, many or a class for expanded clones.

>-|TRBJ1-2|TRBV12-3/TRBV12-4|-
TGTGCCAGCTCTACTCAGGGGACTTCAGCATTGAACTATGGCTACACCTTC
CASSTQGTSALNYGYTF
>-|TRBJ2-1|TRBV6-1|-
TGTGCCAGCAGTATGGACCTCGTGGGGAATGAGCAGTTCTTC
CASSMDLVGNEQFF
>-|TRBJ1-1|TRBV12-3/TRBV12-4|-
TGTGCCAGCAGTTCCCTTCTGGAAACTGAAGCTTTCTTT
CASSSLLETEAFF
>TRBD2|TRBJ2-5|TRBV24-1|few
TGTGCCACCAGTGATCCCCAGACTAGCGGGGGCCACAAAGAGACCCAGTACTTC
CATSDPQTSGGHKETQYF
>-|TRBJ1-5|TRBV12-3/TRBV12-4|-
TGTGCCAGCAGTTTAAATCTAAACAATCAGCCCCAGCATTTT
CASSLNLNNQPQHF
>TRBD1|TRBJ2-5|TRBV2|-
TGTGCCAGCACCGGACAGGGAGGTTACCAAGAGACCCAGTACTTC
CASTGQGGYQETQYF
>-|TRBJ2-3|TRBV7-9|-
TGTGCCAGCAGCTTAGGCCCAGGGAGCGCAGATACGCAGTATTTT
CASSLGPGSADTQYF
>-|TRBJ1-6|TRBV27|few
TGTGCCAGCAGCTATGGGTTTTCACCCCTCCACTTT
CASSYGFSPLHF
>-|TRBJ2-5|TRBV6-2/TRBV6-3|-
TGTGCCAGCAGTTATGGTAGTCCGGAGACCCAGTACTTC
CASSYGSPETQYF
>-|TRBJ1-4|TRBV25-1|once
TGTGCCAGCAGCCTCTCGGATAGAGCACCCAACATGCAACTGTTTTTT
CASSLSDRAPNMQLFF
>-|TRBJ1-4|TRBV14|-
TGTGCCAGCAGCCAAGCCCGGGGGATTAATGAAAAACTGTTTTTT
CASSQARGINEKLFF
>-|TRBJ1-6|TRBV11-1|many
TGTGCCAGCAGCTTAGTTCGGGGTCGATCACCCCTCCACTTT
CASSLVRGRSPLHF
>-|TRBJ2-1|TRBV7-3|-
TGTGCCAGCAGCTTAAGAGGGGGGGGGAATGAGCAGTTCTTC
CASSLRGGGNEQFF
>TRBD2|TRBJ2-7|TRBV30|few
TGTGCCTGGAGTGGAGGTAGCGGGGGGGTTAACTCCTACGAGCAGTACTTC
CAWSGGSGGVNSYEQYF
>-|TRBJ1-2|TRBV19|-
TGTGCCAGTACCGACAGCTCGTATAGCTATGGCTACACCTTC
CASTDSSYSYGYTF
>-|TRBJ2-7|TRBV7-8|-
TGTGCCAGCACCACATCAAGTAGTTTTAGCTACGAGCAGTACTTC
CASTTSSSFSYEQYF
>TRBD1|TRBJ1-2|TRBV7-9|few
TGTGCCAGCAGCCGGGACAGCCCTTGGGGCTACACCTTC
CASSRDSPWGYTF
>TRBD1|TRBJ1-5|TRBV12-3/TRBV12-4|few
TGTGCCAGCACCGTGGAGGGGGCAGGTCAGCCCCAGCATTTT
CASTVEGAGQPQHF
>-|TRBJ2-7|TRBV7-2|many
TGTGCCAGCAGCCGAAGGGCATGGGGGAACTACGAGCAGTACTTC
CASSRRAWGNYEQYF
>-|TRBJ1-1|TRBV7-8|many
TGTGCCAGCAGCTTAGGTCCGGGAATCACTGAAGCTTTCTTT
CASSLGPGITEAFF
>-|TRBJ2-1|TRBV29-1|-
TGCAGCCAGAGAGGTCTCGGAAATGAGCAGTTCTTC
CSQRGLGNEQFF
>-|TRBJ2-5|TRBV18|-
TGTGCCAGCTCACCTTCCGGAATGATTCAAGAGACCCAGTACTTC
CASSPSGMIQETQYF
>TRBD1|TRBJ2-7|TRBV4-1|few
TGCGCCAGCAGCCAAGATGGTCGGACAGGGACGGACGAGCAGTACTTC
CASSQDGRTGTDEQYF
>-|TRBJ2-1|TRBV7-2|many
TGTGCCAGCAGCCCAGACCGGGAAATCCAGTTCTTC
CASSPDREIQFF
>-|TRBJ2-5|TRBV5-4|-
TGTGCCAGCAGCTTGGTTTCAGGAGGAGAGACCCAGTACTTC
CASSLVSGGETQYF
>TRBD2|TRBJ2-7|TRBV6-1|-
TGTGCCAGCAGTGAAGGGTCAGCCTTAGCGGGGGGATCCTACGAGCAGTACTTC
CASSEGSALAGGSYEQYF
>-|TRBJ2-3|TRBV19|few
TGTGCCAGTAGTCTATTCGAAATGGATACGCAGTATTTT
CASSLFEMDTQYF
>TRBD2|TRBJ2-7|TRBV15|few
TGTGCCACCAGCAGATCGGGGACTAGCGGGGGGTTTCCCTACGAGCAGTACTTC
CATSRSGTSGGFPYEQYF
>-|TRBJ1-5|TRBV7-9|-
TGTGCCAGCAGCTTAGCTCCCGGCAATCAGCCCCAGCATTTT
CASSLAPGNQPQHF
>-|TRBJ2-5|TRBV3-1|-
TGTGCCAGCAGCCATCTCCGTGCAGGAAGGAGAGAGACCCAGTACTTC
CASSHLRAGRRETQYF
>-|TRBJ2-5|TRBV7-2|many
TGTGCCAGCAGCTTAGTAGTGGGCCAGACCCAGTACTTC
CASSLVVGQTQYF
>TRBD2|TRBJ2-3|TRBV7-2|-
TGTGCCAGCAGCCCAAGCCTGGATCTTAGCGGGGCCATAGATACGCAGTATTTT
CASSPSLDLSGAIDTQYF
>-|TRBJ2-3|TRBV28|few
TGTGCCAGCAGTCAGGAGGCACAAACAGATACGCAGTATTTT
CASSQEAQTDTQYF
>-|TRBJ2-1|TRBV6-6|few
TGTGCCAGCAGTTACTTTGGGGGGCCGTCACCGAAAAATGAGCAGTTCTTC
CASSYFGGPSPKNEQFF
>-|TRBJ1-1|TRBV2|many
TGTGCCAGCAGTGACGGGGGCACTGAAGCTTTCTTT
CASSDGGTEAFF
>TRBD2|TRBJ2-1|TRBV19|few
TGTGCCAGTAGTCGTAGCGGGGCAGCCAATGAGCAGTTCTTC
CASSRSGAANEQFF
>-|TRBJ2-3|TRBV27|-
TGTGCCAGCAGTAAACAGGAAAGCACAGATACGCAGTATTTT
CASSKQESTDTQYF
>-|TRBJ2-5|TRBV7-6|-
TGTGCCAGCAGCTTAATAGGGATGGGTGAGACCCAGTACTTC
CASSLIGMGETQYF
>-|TRBJ1-4|TRBV7-3|once
TGTGCCAGCAGCTTCAGAGGGGATAATGAAAAACTGTTTTTT
CASSFRGDNEKLFF
>-|TRBJ2-1|TRBV7-6|few
TGTGCCAGCAGCTTTGTGGACGATGAGCAGTTCTTC
CASSFVDDEQFF
>-|TRBJ1-2|TRBV2|few
TGTGCCAGCAGTGAGGGACCTCTAGCTAACTATGGCTACACCTTC
CASSEGPLANYGYTF
>-|TRBJ1-1|TRBV24-1|-
TGTGCCACCAGTGATTGGGAAAACACTGAAGCTTTCTTT
CATSDWENTEAFF
>-|TRBJ1-4|TRBV7-9|many
TGTGCCAGCAGCCCAGGGGAAAAACTGTTTTTT
CASSPGEKLFF
>-|TRBJ2-4|TRBV2|few
TGTGCCAGCAGTGAAGCGCGAGGGGCCAAAAACATTCAGTACTTC
CASSEARGAKNIQYF
>-|TRBJ2-5|TRBV6-1|-
TGTGCCAGCAGTCTCCTCGACCTGAAAGAGACCCAGTACTTC
CASSLLDLKETQYF
>-|TRBJ2-1|TRBV29-1|few
TGCAGCGTTGGGGGGGAGGAGAGCTCCTACAATGAGCAGTTCTTC
CSVGGEESSYNEQFF
>-|TRBJ2-5|TRBV2|few
TGTGCCAGCAGTGAAGAACAAGATCTCTGGTCACAAGAGACCCAGTACTTC
CASSEEQDLWSQETQYF
>-|TRBJ2-1|TRBV2|-
TGTGCCAGCTCGCGTCATGAGCAGTTCTTC
CASSRHEQFF
>-|TRBJ2-7|TRBV2|-
TGTGCCAGCAGTGAAGGATGGGGGCGCGTTGGGTACGAGCAGTACTTC
CASSEGWGRVGYEQYF
>-|TRBJ2-1|TRBV7-9|-
TGTGCCAGCAGCCCGACAATAAGCTCCTACAATGAGCAGTTCTTC
CASSPTISSYNEQFF
>TRBD1|TRBJ2-2|TRBV19|few
TGTGCCAGTAGTGCACAGACAGGGCCGAGCACCGGGGAGCTGTTTTTT
CASSAQTGPSTGELFF
>-|TRBJ2-1|TRBV12-5|-
TGTGCTAGAGGGTACAATGAGCAGTTCTTC
CARGYNEQFF
>TRBD1|TRBJ2-5|TRBV27|-
TGTGCCAGCAAAATCGACAGGGGCGGGGAGACCCAGTACTTC
CASKIDRGGETQYF
>TRBD2|TRBJ2-7|TRBV7-8|few
TGTGCCAGCAGCTTAGCGACTAGCGGGAGATACGAGCAGTACTTC
CASSLATSGRYEQYF
>-|TRBJ2-7|TRBV28|-
TGTGCCAGCAGTCCACATACCACCTCCTACGAGCAGTACTTC
CASSPHTTSYEQYF
>TRBD1|TRBJ1-6|TRBV4-1|few
TGCGCCAGCAGCCGGGCCGAAACAGGGGATTCACCCCTCCACTTT
CASSRAETGDSPLHF
>-|TRBJ1-5|TRBV7-9|many
TGTGCCAGCAGCGATGGGGGGCAGCCCCAGCATTTT
CASSDGGQPQHF
>-|TRBJ1-6|TRBV6-5|once
TGTGCCAGCAGCTCGGGACCCGGAGGATCACCCCTCCACTTT
CASSSGPGGSPLHF
>-|TRBJ1-1|TRBV5-6|-
TGTGCCAGCAGCTTGGCTCCGGATGGCACTGAAGCTTTCTTT
CASSLAPDGTEAFF
>-|TRBJ2-5|TRBV2|few
TGTGCCAGCCAAAATTGGGACTTGCAAGAGACCCAGTACTTC
CASQNWDLQETQYF